A selection of T cell receptor beta chains follows, all from one sample in a study of cytomegalovirus exposure and HLA in healthy donors. Sequencing used immunoSEQ multiplex PCR; TCRdb keeps in-frame clones, though not all of them. The data hold under 150,000 clones, with about 84% observed a single time. Sample: PBMCs. These receptors originate from a boy aged 5 to 17 in good health and CMV-seronegative. Each CDR3 is given with its conserved first and last residue. The D gene is left open where the match is weak. Not every row has a clone size; where given, it reads once, few, many or a size class.

v_call	d_call	clone_size	j_call	cdr3_nt	cdr3_aa
TRBV4-2	NA	NA	TRBJ2-1	TGTGCCAGCAGCCAAGCCCAGGGAAACTACAATGAGCAGTTCTTC	CASSQAQGNYNEQFF
TRBV10-3	NA	NA	TRBJ2-6	TGTGCCATCAGTGGGGGCCTTCAATCTGGGGCCAACGTCCTGACTTTC	CAISGGLQSGANVLTF
TRBV7-9	TRBD2	NA	TRBJ2-5	TGTGCCAGCAGCTCCCGGACTAGCGGGAGGTGGGAGACCCAGTACTTC	CASSSRTSGRWETQYF
TRBV6-6	NA	once	TRBJ1-1	TGTGCCAGCTCCTTCCGGGGGGCTGACACTGAAGCTTTCTTT	CASSFRGADTEAFF
TRBV9	NA	NA	TRBJ2-5	TGTGCCAGCAGTGGCGGAAGCTTAGGCGAGACCCAGTACTTC	CASSGGSLGETQYF
TRBV2	NA	NA	TRBJ2-1	TGTGCCAGCATCGTCCGCCTATACAATGAGCAGTTCTTC	CASIVRLYNEQFF
TRBV6-1	TRBD1	NA	TRBJ1-4	TGTGCCAGCAGTGAGCTCGGGACAGGGGTTGAAAAACTGTTTTTT	CASSELGTGVEKLFF
TRBV30	TRBD2	NA	TRBJ2-5	TGTGCCTGGAGCCCACCCCTAGCGGGAGAGACCCAGTACTTC	CAWSPPLAGETQYF
TRBV4-3	TRBD2	NA	TRBJ2-7	TGCGCCAGCAGCCGCGGGGGGCAAGAGCAGTACTTC	CASSRGGQEQYF
TRBV9	TRBD2	once	TRBJ2-1	TGTGCCAGCAGCGTAGGGTTGGGACTAGCGGGAGGAGGGGACAATGAGCAGTTCTTC	CASSVGLGLAGGGDNEQFF
TRBV5-4	TRBD2	once	TRBJ2-3	TGTGCCAGCAGCTTAGCGGGAGGAGATACGCAGTATTTT	CASSLAGGDTQYF
TRBV27	NA	NA	TRBJ2-7	TGTGCCAGCAGTCAAGGGGTTGGGTCCCCCTACGAGCAGTACTTC	CASSQGVGSPYEQYF
TRBV4-1	NA	few	TRBJ1-5	TGCGCCAGCAGCCAAGTAGACACAGGGAATCAGCCCCAGCATTTT	CASSQVDTGNQPQHF
TRBV5-6	NA	few	TRBJ2-7	TGTGCCAGCCCTGTAAAGGGGCTCCCCGACGAGCAGTACTTC	CASPVKGLPDEQYF
TRBV7-9	NA	NA	TRBJ2-7	TGTGCCAGCGGCCAACAGTTCTCCTACGAGCAGTACTTC	CASGQQFSYEQYF
TRBV7-2	TRBD2	once	TRBJ2-3	TGTGCCAGCAGCTTTCAAGCGGGAAGCACAGATACGCAGTATTTT	CASSFQAGSTDTQYF
TRBV4-1	NA	few	TRBJ1-1	TGCGCCAGCAGCCAAGGGGGGCCACTGAACACTGAAGCTTTCTTT	CASSQGGPLNTEAFF
TRBV6-5	TRBD1	once	TRBJ1-2	TGTGCCAGCACAACAGGGGCGCTAGGCTATGGCTACACCTTC	CASTTGALGYGYTF
TRBV30	NA	few	TRBJ2-6	TGTGCCTGGATGGTACAAATCTCTGGGGCCAACGTCCTGACTTTC	CAWMVQISGANVLTF
TRBV5-6	TRBD2	NA	TRBJ2-1	TGTGCCAGCAGCCCTCAAACCGCGGGAGGGTCCAATGAGCAGTTCTTC	CASSPQTAGGSNEQFF
TRBV4-2	NA	NA	TRBJ2-7	TGTGCCAGCAAGAGAACTGGGAGTCAGCCGGTGGAGCAGTACTTC	CASKRTGSQPVEQYF
TRBV6-1	NA	few	TRBJ2-5	TGTGCCAGCAGTGTCGGGGAGACCCAGTACTTC	CASSVGETQYF
TRBV11-1	TRBD2	NA	TRBJ2-1	TGTGCCAGCAGCTTAGGGACTAGCGATCACAATGAGCAGTTCTTC	CASSLGTSDHNEQFF
TRBV5-1	NA	once	TRBJ1-4	TGCGCCAGCAGTCCCTTGGCCACGTCAGGAAATGAAAAACTGTTTTTT	CASSPLATSGNEKLFF
TRBV5-6	NA	NA	TRBJ1-3	TGTGCCAGCAGCTTGGCCCAATCTGGAAACACCATATATTTT	CASSLAQSGNTIYF
TRBV10-3	TRBD1	NA	TRBJ1-6	TGTGCCATCGGACAGGGGAATTCACCCCTCCACTTT	CAIGQGNSPLHF
TRBV4-1	TRBD2	NA	TRBJ2-3	TGCGCCAGCAGCCCGACCGGGACTAGCGGGAGGTTCCGGAACACAGATACGCAGTATTTT	CASSPTGTSGRFRNTDTQYF
TRBV7-2	TRBD1	NA	TRBJ2-7	TGTGCCAGCAGCTTAGCGGACAGGTGGGCCAACGAGCAGTACTTC	CASSLADRWANEQYF
TRBV4-3	NA	NA	TRBJ2-7	TGCGCCAGCAGCCAAGGCCGGACAGCGGTCTACGAGCAGTACTTC	CASSQGRTAVYEQYF
TRBV30	NA	NA	TRBJ2-1	TGTGCCTGGGGGGAGCCTTCGGATGAGCAGTTCTTC	CAWGEPSDEQFF
TRBV7-2	TRBD2	NA	TRBJ2-5	TGTGCCAGCAGCTTTGGCGGGAGCGAGACCCAGTACTTC	CASSFGGSETQYF
TRBV12-5	TRBD2	NA	TRBJ2-3	TGTGCTAGTGGTTTGGAGCCTAGCGGGAGTTTGGATACGCAGTATTTT	CASGLEPSGSLDTQYF
TRBV5-4	NA	NA	TRBJ2-1	TGTGCCAGCAGCTCCTCCGGGACTTACAATGAGCAGTTCTTC	CASSSSGTYNEQFF
TRBV4-3	TRBD2	NA	TRBJ2-1	TGCGCCAGCAGCCAAGAAAGTAGCGGGAGGGCGGATGAGCAGTTCTTC	CASSQESSGRADEQFF
TRBV6-1	NA	few	TRBJ2-2	TGTGCCAGTCGGAGCGGAGGAGGATCCGGGGAGCTGTTTTTT	CASRSGGGSGELFF
TRBV5-1	NA	NA	TRBJ2-2	TGCGCCAGCAGCTTGGTTGGCCCTGACACCGGGGAGCTGTTTTTT	CASSLVGPDTGELFF
TRBV10-3	TRBD2	NA	TRBJ2-1	TGTGCCATCAAGGCTGGACTAGCGACCAATGAGCAGTTCTTC	CAIKAGLATNEQFF
TRBV5-1	NA	NA	TRBJ2-3	TGCGCCAGCAGCTTTCGGCCTAGCGAGCTAGATACGCAGTATTTT	CASSFRPSELDTQYF
TRBV28	NA	NA	TRBJ2-7	TGTGCCAGCGGCCAGGGTGCGCAGTACTTC	CASGQGAQYF
TRBV5-1	TRBD1	NA	TRBJ2-7	TGCGCCAGCAGCTGGACGACAGGGAACGAGCAGTACTTC	CASSWTTGNEQYF
TRBV30	NA	NA	TRBJ2-1	TGTGCCTGGAGTGTACCTGGACTTTTGGGAGAGCAGTTCTTC	CAWSVPGLLGEQFF
TRBV11-2	TRBD2	NA	TRBJ2-1	TGTGCCAGCAGCTCGCTTGCAACTAGCGGGAGGGGGGATGAGCAGTTCTTC	CASSSLATSGRGDEQFF
TRBV2	TRBD2	NA	TRBJ2-3	TGTGCCAGCAGTCCTCGGACTAGGCTAACAGATACGCAGTATTTT	CASSPRTRLTDTQYF
TRBV29-1	TRBD1	NA	TRBJ1-2	TGCAGCGCCAACCGGGACAGGGATTATGGCTACACCTTC	CSANRDRDYGYTF
TRBV5-1	TRBD2	NA	TRBJ2-7	TGCGCCAGCAGCTTTTCTAGCGGGTCCTACGAGCAGTACTTC	CASSFSSGSYEQYF
TRBV29-1	TRBD2	NA	TRBJ2-3	TGCAGCGTTGCAGCGGGGTCTAGCACAGATACGCAGTATTTT	CSVAAGSSTDTQYF